The 24 T cell receptor beta chains below come from one sample, sequenced in a study of blood T cell repertoires in COVID-19. Sequencing used immunoSEQ multiplex PCR; TCRdb keeps in-frame clones, though not all of them. The data show about 90,000 clones, about nine tenths seen once. Sequenced sample: peripheral blood. All receptors derive from a human donor with active COVID-19. The donor label of this sample is uncertain.

The rearrangement joins TRBV4-1 to TRBJ2-3; perhaps TRBD2 as D (6 bases). Trimming removed 0 bases at V and 2 bases at J, with 15 bases between. The CDR3 sequence is 17 residues long. The germline gives CDR1 MGHRA, CDR2 YSYEKL. The CDR3 region is CASSQEGQAGATDTQYF. Written as DNA, the CDR3 is TGCGCCAGCAGCCAAGAGGGTCAAGCGGGCGCCACAGATACGCAGTATTTT.

The chain links TRBV7-2 to TRBJ2-7, with 9 bases that match TRBD1. The CDR3 spans 14 residues. The junction had 9 bases not matched to a gene; V was cut back by 6 bases and J by 6 bases. CDR1 and CDR2 from the germline V gene are SGHTA and FQGNSA. In DNA, the CDR3 is TGTGCCAGCAGTGCCGGGACAGGGTTCGGCGAGCAGTACTTC. As protein: CASSAGTGFGEQYF.

This rearrangement joins TRBV11-3 to TRBJ2-1; a possible D gene is TRBD2 (5 bases). The CDR3 contains 13 residues. Trimming cost V 5 bases and J 8 bases, with 13 bases left between them. The germline gives CDR1 SGHNT, CDR2 YENEEA. The CDR3 nucleotides are TGTGCCAGCAGCCGAGGCCGGGGAGATGAGCAGTTCTTC. Amino acid sequence: CASSRGRGDEQFF.

The chain uses TRBV19 and TRBJ1-2, with D tentatively TRBD1 (5 bases). CDR3 length: 13 amino acids. Trimming removed 3 bases from V and 5 bases from J, with 10 bases in between. The germline gives CDR1 LNHDA, CDR2 SQIVND (reference sequence). CDR3 residues: CASSIAGQYGYTF. CDR3 in DNA: TGTGCCAGTAGTATCGCGGGGCAATATGGCTACACCTTC.

In this sample, this clone turned up once. V usage is TRBV19 and J usage is TRBJ1-5; the D gene is possibly TRBD1 (6 bases). Germline V gene data show CDR1 as LNHDA and CDR2 as SQIVND (reference sequence). Trimming took off 6 bases at V and 2 bases at J, with 11 bases between the two ends. The CDR3 totals 14 residues. CDR3 nucleotide sequence: TGTGCCAGTAGGATTTCAGGGGGCAATCAGCCCCAGCATTTT. Its protein product is CASRISGGNQPQHF.

The rearrangement joins TRBV7-3 to TRBJ2-2; 8 nucleotides line up with TRBD1. Germline V lookup: CDR1 SGHTA, CDR2 FQGTGA. Trimming took 4 bases from V and 5 from J; bases not matched to a gene: 0. The CDR3 is 13 residues long. The CDR3 DNA reads as TGTGCCAGCAGCTGGGACAGGACCGGGGAGCTGTTTTTT. It yields the protein CASSWDRTGELFF.

This clone has a single count. V is TRBV4-3 and J is TRBJ2-1; D possibly corresponds to TRBD2 (6 bases). V shed 5 bases and J shed 1 base, with 12 bases lying between them. Germline CDR1 and CDR2: LGHNA and YSLEER. The CDR3 is made up of 15 amino acids. CDR3 DNA sequence: TGCGCCAGCAGCTCGCGACTAGTGTCCTACAATGAGCAGTTCTTC. As protein: CASSSRLVSYNEQFF.

This clone occurred once. The V call is TRBV7-2, the J call TRBJ2-3; D is unclear. Trimming left V 5 bases short and J 5 bases short, with 14 bases between. Germline V CDR1 and CDR2: SGHTA, FQGNSA. The CDR3 has 14 amino acids. The CDR3 bases are TGTGCCAGCAGCCAATTCAGCGTTAGAGATACGCAGTATTTT. Translating it yields CASSQFSVRDTQYF. The whole variable domain, remainder taken from reference TRBV7-2 and TRBJ2-3, is GAGVSQSPSNKVTEKGKDVELRCDPISGHTALYWYRQSLGQGLEFLIYFQGNSAPDKSGLPSDRFSAERTGGSVSTLTIQRTQQEDSAVYLCASSQFSVRDTQYFGPGTRLTVL.

The count of this clone is one. V gene TRBV9 combines with J gene TRBJ2-5; 9 bases fit TRBD1. The V and J ends lost 3 bases and 2 bases, in that order; junction bases with no gene match: 8. The CDR3 length is 16 residues. Germline loops: CDR1 SGDLS, CDR2 YYNGEE. The chain's CDR3 is CASSAGTGIIQETQYF. Written as DNA, the CDR3 is TGTGCCAGCAGCGCCGGGACAGGGATAATACAAGAGACCCAGTACTTC.

The chain links TRBV27 to TRBJ1-6, with D possibly matching TRBD1 (5 bases). The CDR3 spans 17 residues. V was shortened by 6 bases and J by 0 bases, with 15 bases between the two germline ends. CDR1 is MNHEY and CDR2 is SMNVEV in the germline V gene (reference sequence). CDR3 region: CASSLGDFSSYNSPLHF. CDR3 in DNA: TGTGCCAGCAGCCTAGGGGACTTTAGCTCCTATAATTCACCCCTCCACTTT.

The V gene is TRBV9, the J gene TRBJ2-1, with D maybe TRBD1 (6 bases). The ends were cut back, 3 bases at V and 6 bases at J, with 10 bases in the middle. The germline V gene encodes CDR1 SGDLS and CDR2 YYNGEE. The CDR3 consists of 13 residues. In DNA, the CDR3 is TGTGCCAGCAGCGCCTCGACAGGCAATGAGCAGTTCTTC. As protein: CASSASTGNEQFF.

The chain recombines TRBV4-3 with TRBJ2-3, with D tentatively TRBD2 (5 bases). Germline assignment: CDR1 LGHNA and CDR2 YSLEER. Between the trimmed V and J ends, which lost 4 bases and 2 bases, there was a span of 13 bases. The CDR3 is made up of 15 amino acids. CDR3 in amino acids: CASSPSGSITDTQYF. The CDR3 region has the DNA TGCGCCAGCAGCCCTTCGGGATCCATCACAGATACGCAGTATTTT.

This clone came up once. The chain recombines TRBV11-2 with TRBJ2-1; D unclear. V was clipped by 2 bases and J by 5 bases, with 10 bases between them. From germline, CDR1 is SGHAT and CDR2 FQNNGV. The CDR3 loop spans 14 amino acids. The CDR3: CASSLQNNNNEQFF. CDR3 in DNA: TGTGCCAGCAGCTTACAGAACAACAACAATGAGCAGTTCTTC.

The V gene is TRBV5-1, the J gene TRBJ1-2; TRBD1 matches 8 bases. The CDR3 is made up of 15 amino acids. Trimming at V came to 4 bases and at J to 5 bases, leaving 10 bases not matched to a gene. Per the germline V gene, CDR1 is SGHRS and CDR2 is YFSETQ. The CDR3 sequence is CASSVSGTGGYGYTF. In DNA form, the CDR3 reads TGCGCCAGCAGCGTATCCGGGACAGGAGGGTATGGCTACACCTTC.

The rearrangement links TRBV6-9 to TRBJ2-5; a weak D match, TRBD2 (5 bases). The germline V gene has CDR1 MNHGY and CDR2 SVAAGI. V was pared by 7 bases and J by 5 bases, with 17 bases between. The CDR3 is 14 residues long. The CDR3 nucleotides are TGTGCCAGCAACATACGGGGTCCTCGGGAGACCCAGTACTTC. Translated: CASNIRGPRETQYF.

The chain couples TRBV10-3 to TRBJ1-3, with unresolved D. Trimming shortened V by 6 bases and J by 4 bases, and 13 bases separated the two germline ends. Germline values: CDR1 ENHRY, CDR2 SYGVKD. The CDR3 consists of 14 residues. Here the CDR3 DNA reads TGTGCCATCAGAGGGAGATCGTCCGGAAACACCATATATTTT. This sequence encodes CAIRGRSSGNTIYF.

The chain is built from TRBV7-9 and TRBJ1-4; TRBD1 aligns across 8 bases. The ends lost 5 bases at V and 6 bases at J; junction bases unmatched: 11. The CDR3 loop spans 16 amino acids. The germline V gene has CDR1 SEHNR and CDR2 FQNEAQ (reference sequence). For the CDR3, the DNA is TGTGCCAGCAGCCCTGGGACAGGTTGGGTAGATGAAAAACTGTTTTTT. It is translated as CASSPGTGWVDEKLFF.

The chain combines TRBV9 with TRBJ1-6; D unresolved. The V end lost 1 base, the J end lost 9 bases, and 11 bases lay between the germline ends. The CDR3 runs 14 residues. From germline, CDR1 is SGDLS and CDR2 YYNGEE. The CDR3 DNA is TGTGCCAGCAGCGTATCCGGGGTTAGTTCACCCCTCCACTTT. Amino acid sequence: CASSVSGVSSPLHF.

The chain recombines TRBV4-1 with TRBJ2-2; D gene uncertain. The ends were cut back, 1 base at V and 6 bases at J, with 15 bases in the middle. The CDR3 loop spans 16 amino acids. The germline V gene encodes CDR1 MGHRA and CDR2 YSYEKL. CDR3 DNA: TGCGCCAGCAGCCAAGTTCATCCAGCGTGGGCCGGGGAGCTGTTTTTT. Its protein is CASSQVHPAWAGELFF.

V is TRBV7-3 and J is TRBJ2-3; tentative D call: TRBD2 (6 bases). Trimming cost V 4 bases and J 4 bases, with 12 bases left between them. The CDR3 is 14 amino acids. Germline-derived CDR1 and CDR2 are SGHTA and FQGTGA. The CDR3 sequence is CASSYRTGADTQYF. In DNA form, the CDR3 reads TGTGCCAGCAGCTATAGGACGGGGGCAGATACGCAGTATTTT.

This clone was seen just once. The chain carries TRBV27 and TRBJ1-1; a weak D match, TRBD1 (5 bases). With 0 bases removed from V and 0 bases from J, the gap between germline ends came to 20 bases. CDR3 size: 19 residues. CDR1 MNHEY and CDR2 SMNVEV come from the germline V gene (reference sequence). The CDR3 coding sequence is TGTGCCAGCAGTTTATCACGGGTATTATGGGGCACCATGAACACTGAAGCTTTCTTT. This gives the protein CASSLSRVLWGTMNTEAFF.

V usage is TRBV2 and J usage is TRBJ2-5; 13 bases are shared with TRBD2. The CDR3 is 14 amino acids. The J segment lost 4 bases and the V segment lost 6 bases, leaving 2 bases of the junction unmatched. Germline lookup yields CDR1 SNHLY and CDR2 FYNNEI. The CDR3 sequence is CASSGTSGVETQYF. The CDR3 nucleotides read TGTGCCAGCAGCGGGACTAGCGGGGTAGAGACCCAGTACTTC.

The chain is built from TRBV6-2 or TRBV6-3 and TRBJ2-5; weak D call: TRBD2 (5 bases). CDR1 MNHEY and CDR2 SVGEGT come from the germline V gene. Deletions cut 1 base from V and 4 bases from J, with 7 bases between. The CDR3 contains 13 residues. CDR3 sequence: CASSYFSGETQYF. CDR3 DNA sequence: TGTGCCAGCAGTTACTTCAGCGGAGAGACCCAGTACTTC.

The gene calls are TRBV6-5 and TRBJ1-1, with 8 bases matching TRBD1. The CDR3 runs to 14 residues. Per germline, CDR1 MNHEY and CDR2 SVGAGI. V lost 5 bases and J lost 2; bases outside the gene matches: 4. CDR3 DNA sequence: TGTGCCAGCAGTCGACAGGGGACAAACACTGAAGCTTTCTTT. Its translation is CASSRQGTNTEAFF.